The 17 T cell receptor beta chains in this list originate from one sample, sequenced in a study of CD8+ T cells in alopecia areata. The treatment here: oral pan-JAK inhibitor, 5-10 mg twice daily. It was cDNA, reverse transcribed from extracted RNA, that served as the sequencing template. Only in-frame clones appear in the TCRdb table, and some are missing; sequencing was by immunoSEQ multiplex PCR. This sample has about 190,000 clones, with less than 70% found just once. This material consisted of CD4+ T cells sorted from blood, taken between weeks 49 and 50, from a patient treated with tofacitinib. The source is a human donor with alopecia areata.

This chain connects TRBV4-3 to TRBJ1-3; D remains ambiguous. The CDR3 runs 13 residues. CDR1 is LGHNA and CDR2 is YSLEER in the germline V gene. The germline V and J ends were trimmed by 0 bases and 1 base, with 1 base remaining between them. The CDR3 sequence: CASSQESGNTIYF. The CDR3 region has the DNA TGCGCCAGCAGCCAAGAATCTGGAAACACCATATATTTT.

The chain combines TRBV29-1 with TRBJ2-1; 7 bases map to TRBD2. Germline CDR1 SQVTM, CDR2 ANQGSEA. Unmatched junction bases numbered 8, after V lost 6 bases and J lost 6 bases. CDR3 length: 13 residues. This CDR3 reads CSVRQTSTNEQFF. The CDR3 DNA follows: TGCAGCGTCCGTCAGACTAGCACCAATGAGCAGTTCTTC.

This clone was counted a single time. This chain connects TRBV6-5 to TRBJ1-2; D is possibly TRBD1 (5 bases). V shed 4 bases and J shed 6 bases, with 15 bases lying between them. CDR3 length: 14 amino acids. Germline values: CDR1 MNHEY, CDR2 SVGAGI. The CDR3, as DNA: TGTGCCAGCAGTTTCGGAACCGGGACGGATGGCTACACCTTC. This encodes CASSFGTGTDGYTF.

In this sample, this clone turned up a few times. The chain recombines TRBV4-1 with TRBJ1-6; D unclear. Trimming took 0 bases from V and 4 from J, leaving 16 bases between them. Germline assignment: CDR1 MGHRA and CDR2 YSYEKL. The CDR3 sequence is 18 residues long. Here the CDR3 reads CASSQEGRTQTYNSPLHF. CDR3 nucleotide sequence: TGCGCCAGCAGCCAAGAAGGCAGAACCCAGACTTATAATTCACCCCTCCACTTT.

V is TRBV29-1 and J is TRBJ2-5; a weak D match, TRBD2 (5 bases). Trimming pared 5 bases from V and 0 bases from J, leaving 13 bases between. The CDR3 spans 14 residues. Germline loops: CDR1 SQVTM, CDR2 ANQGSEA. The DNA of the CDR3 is TGCAGCGTTTCCCAGGACTGGTACCAAGAGACCCAGTACTTC. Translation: CSVSQDWYQETQYF. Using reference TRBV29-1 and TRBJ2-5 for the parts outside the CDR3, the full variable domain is SAVISQKPSRDICQRGTSLTIQCQVDSQVTMMFWYRQQPGQSLTLIATANQGSEATYESGFVIDKFPISRPNLTFSTLTVSNMSPEDSSIYLCSVSQDWYQETQYFGPGTRLLVL.

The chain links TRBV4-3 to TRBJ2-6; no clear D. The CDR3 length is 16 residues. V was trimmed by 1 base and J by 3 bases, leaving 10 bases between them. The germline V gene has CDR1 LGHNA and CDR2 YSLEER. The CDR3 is CASSQVRKSGANVLTF. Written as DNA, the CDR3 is TGCGCCAGCAGCCAAGTCCGGAAAAGTGGGGCCAACGTCCTGACTTTC.

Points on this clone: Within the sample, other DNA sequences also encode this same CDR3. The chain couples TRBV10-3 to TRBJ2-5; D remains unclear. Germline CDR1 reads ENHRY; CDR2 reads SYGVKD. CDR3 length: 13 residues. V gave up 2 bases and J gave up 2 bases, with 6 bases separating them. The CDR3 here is CAISEDLQETQYF. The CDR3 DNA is TGTGCCATCAGTGAGGACCTTCAAGAGACCCAGTACTTC.

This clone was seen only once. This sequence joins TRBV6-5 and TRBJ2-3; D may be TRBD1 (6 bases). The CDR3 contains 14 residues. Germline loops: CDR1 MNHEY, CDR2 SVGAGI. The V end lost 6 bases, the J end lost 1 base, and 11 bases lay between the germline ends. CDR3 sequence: CASSPRTGTDTQYF. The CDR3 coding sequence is TGTGCCAGCAGCCCCCGGACAGGCACAGATACGCAGTATTTT.

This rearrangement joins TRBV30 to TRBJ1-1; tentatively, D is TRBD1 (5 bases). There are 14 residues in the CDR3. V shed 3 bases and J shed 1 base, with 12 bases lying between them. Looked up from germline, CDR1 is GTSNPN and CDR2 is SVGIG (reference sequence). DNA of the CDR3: TGTGCCTGGAGGGAAAGGGGACGGAACACTGAAGCTTTCTTT. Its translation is CAWRERGRNTEAFF.

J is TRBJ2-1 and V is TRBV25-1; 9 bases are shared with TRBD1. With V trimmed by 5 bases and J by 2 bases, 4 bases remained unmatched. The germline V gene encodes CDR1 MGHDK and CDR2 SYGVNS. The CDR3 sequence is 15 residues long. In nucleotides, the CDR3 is TGTGCCAGCAGTCCGGACAGGGGACCCTACAATGAGCAGTTCTTC. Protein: CASSPDRGPYNEQFF.

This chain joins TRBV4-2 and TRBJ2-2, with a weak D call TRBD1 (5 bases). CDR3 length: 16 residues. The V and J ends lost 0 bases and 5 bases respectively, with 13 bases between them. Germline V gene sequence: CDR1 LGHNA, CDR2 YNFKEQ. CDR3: CASSQEGRVMTGELFF. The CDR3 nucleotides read TGTGCCAGCAGCCAAGAAGGCAGGGTGATGACCGGGGAGCTGTTTTTT.

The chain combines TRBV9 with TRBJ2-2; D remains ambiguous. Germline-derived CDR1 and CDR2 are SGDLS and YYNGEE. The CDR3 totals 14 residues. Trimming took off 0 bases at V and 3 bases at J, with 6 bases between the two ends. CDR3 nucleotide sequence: TGTGCCAGCAGCGTAGGGCAAGACACCGGGGAGCTGTTTTTT. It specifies CASSVGQDTGELFF.

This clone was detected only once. CDR3 DNA sequence: TGCGCCAGCAGCTTGGGCGGCACAGCGACCTACGAGCAGTACTTC. The encoded protein is CASSLGGTATYEQYF. The J gene is TRBJ2-7, the V gene TRBV5-1; D unresolved. The CDR3 extends over 15 amino acids. Trimming pared 0 bases from V and 2 bases from J, leaving 12 bases between. Per germline, CDR1 SGHRS and CDR2 YFSETQ. The full variable domain, rest sourced from reference TRBV5-1 and TRBJ2-7, is KAGVTQTPRYLIKTRGQQVTLSCSPISGHRSVSWYQQTPGQGLQFLFEYFSETQRNKGNFPGRFSGRQFSNSRSEMNVSTLELGDSALYLCASSLGGTATYEQYFGPGTRLTVT.

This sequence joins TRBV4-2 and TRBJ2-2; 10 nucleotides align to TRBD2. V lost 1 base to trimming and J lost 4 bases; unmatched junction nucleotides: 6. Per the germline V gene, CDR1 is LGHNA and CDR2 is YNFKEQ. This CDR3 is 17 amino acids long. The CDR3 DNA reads TGTGCCAGCAGCCAAGGTCTAGCGGGGGTATCCACCGGGGAGCTGTTTTTT. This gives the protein CASSQGLAGVSTGELFF.

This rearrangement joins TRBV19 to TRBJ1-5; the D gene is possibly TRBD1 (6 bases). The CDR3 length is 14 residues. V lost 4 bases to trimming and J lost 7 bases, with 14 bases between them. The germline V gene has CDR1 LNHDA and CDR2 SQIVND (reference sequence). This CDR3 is CASSKGRGEQPQHF. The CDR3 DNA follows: TGTGCCAGTAGTAAGGGAAGGGGGGAGCAGCCCCAGCATTTT.

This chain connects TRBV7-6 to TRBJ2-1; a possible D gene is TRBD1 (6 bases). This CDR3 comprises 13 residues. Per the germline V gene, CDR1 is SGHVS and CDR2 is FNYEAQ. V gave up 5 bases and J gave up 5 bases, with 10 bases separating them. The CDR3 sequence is CASSRQAHNEQFF. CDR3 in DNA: TGTGCCAGCAGCCGACAGGCCCACAATGAGCAGTTCTTC.

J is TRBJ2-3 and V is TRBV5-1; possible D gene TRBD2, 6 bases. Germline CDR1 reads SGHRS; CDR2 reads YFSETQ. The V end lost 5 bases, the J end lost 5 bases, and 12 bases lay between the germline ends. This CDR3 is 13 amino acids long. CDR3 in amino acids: CASRLWGVDTQYF. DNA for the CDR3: TGCGCCAGCAGATTGTGGGGGGTAGATACGCAGTATTTT.